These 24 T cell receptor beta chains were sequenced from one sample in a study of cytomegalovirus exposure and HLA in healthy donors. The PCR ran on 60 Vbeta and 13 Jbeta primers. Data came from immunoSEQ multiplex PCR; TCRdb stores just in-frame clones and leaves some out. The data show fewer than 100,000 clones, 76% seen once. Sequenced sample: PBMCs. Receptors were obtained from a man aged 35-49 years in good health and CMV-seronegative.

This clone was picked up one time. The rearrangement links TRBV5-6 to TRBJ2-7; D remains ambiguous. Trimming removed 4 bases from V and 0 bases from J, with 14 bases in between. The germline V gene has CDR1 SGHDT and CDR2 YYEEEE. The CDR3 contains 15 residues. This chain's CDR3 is CASSLDGKSSYEQYF. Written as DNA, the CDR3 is TGTGCCAGCAGCCTGGACGGTAAGAGCTCCTACGAGCAGTACTTC.

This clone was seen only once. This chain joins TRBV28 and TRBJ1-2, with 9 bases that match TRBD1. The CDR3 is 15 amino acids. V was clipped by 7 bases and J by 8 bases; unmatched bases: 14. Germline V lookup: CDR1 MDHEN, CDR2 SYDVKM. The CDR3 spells CASKQFITGGVGYTF. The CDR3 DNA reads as TGTGCCAGCAAACAGTTTATAACAGGGGGCGTCGGCTACACCTTC.

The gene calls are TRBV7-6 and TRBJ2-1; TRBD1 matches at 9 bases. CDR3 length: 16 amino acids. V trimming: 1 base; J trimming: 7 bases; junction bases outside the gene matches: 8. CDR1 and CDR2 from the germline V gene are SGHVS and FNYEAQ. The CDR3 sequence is CASSLGLGQGWNEQFF. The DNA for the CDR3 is TGTGCCAGCAGCTTAGGGTTAGGACAGGGGTGGAATGAGCAGTTCTTC.

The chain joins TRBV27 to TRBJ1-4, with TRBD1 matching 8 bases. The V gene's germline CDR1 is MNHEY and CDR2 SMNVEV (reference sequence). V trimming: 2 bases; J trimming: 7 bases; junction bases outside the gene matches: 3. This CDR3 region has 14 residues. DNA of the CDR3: TGTGCCAGCAGTTTAGCGGACAGGGCTGAAAAACTGTTTTTT. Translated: CASSLADRAEKLFF.

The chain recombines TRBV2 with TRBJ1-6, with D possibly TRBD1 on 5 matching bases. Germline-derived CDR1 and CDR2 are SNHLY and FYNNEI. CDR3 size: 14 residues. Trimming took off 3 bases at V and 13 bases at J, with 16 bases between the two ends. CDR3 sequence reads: CASSDFGGPVPLHF. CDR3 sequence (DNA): TGTGCCAGCAGTGATTTCGGGGGACCCGTGCCCCTCCACTTT.

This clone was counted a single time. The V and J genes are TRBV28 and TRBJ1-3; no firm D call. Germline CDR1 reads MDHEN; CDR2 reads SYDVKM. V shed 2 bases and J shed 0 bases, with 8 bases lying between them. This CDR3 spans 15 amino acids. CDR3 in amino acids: CASSLSIYSGNTIYF. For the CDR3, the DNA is TGTGCCAGCAGTTTAAGCATTTACTCTGGAAACACCATATATTTT. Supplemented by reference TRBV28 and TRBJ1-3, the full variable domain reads DVKVTQSSRYLVKRTGEKVFLECVQDMDHENMFWYRQDPGLGLRLIYFSYDVKMKEKGDIPEGYSVSREKKERFSLILESASTNQTSMYLCASSLSIYSGNTIYFGEGSWLTVV.

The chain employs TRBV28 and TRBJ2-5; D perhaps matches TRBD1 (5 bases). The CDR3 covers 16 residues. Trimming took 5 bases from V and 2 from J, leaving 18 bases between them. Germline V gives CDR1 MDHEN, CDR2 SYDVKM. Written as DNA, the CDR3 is TGTGCCAGCAGTCTCTCGGTGGGGTCAGGGCAAGAGACCCAGTACTTC. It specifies CASSLSVGSGQETQYF.

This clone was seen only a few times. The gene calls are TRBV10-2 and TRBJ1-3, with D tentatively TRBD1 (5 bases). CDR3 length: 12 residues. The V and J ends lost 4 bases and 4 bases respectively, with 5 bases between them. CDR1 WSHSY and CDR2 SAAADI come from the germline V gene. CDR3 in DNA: TGCGCCAGCAGTGGACAGGGAAACACCATATATTTT. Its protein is CASSGQGNTIYF.

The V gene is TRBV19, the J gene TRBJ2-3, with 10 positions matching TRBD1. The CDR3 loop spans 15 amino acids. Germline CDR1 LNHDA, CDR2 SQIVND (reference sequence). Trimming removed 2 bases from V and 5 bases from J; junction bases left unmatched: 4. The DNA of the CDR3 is TGTGCCAGTAGTATACGACAGGGGGCTGTAGATACGCAGTATTTT. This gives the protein CASSIRQGAVDTQYF.

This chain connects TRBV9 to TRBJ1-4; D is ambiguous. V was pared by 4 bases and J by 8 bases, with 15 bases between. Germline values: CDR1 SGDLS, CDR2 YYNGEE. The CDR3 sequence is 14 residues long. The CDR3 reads CASSPSLGEEKLFF. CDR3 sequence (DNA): TGTGCCAGCAGCCCCTCCCTCGGGGAGGAAAAACTGTTTTTT.

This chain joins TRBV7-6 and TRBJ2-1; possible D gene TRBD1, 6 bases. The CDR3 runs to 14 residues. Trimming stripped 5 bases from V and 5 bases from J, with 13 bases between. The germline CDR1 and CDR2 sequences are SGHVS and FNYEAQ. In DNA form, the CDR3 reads TGTGCCAGCAGCCCTCGGACAGCTAACAATGAGCAGTTCTTC. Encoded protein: CASSPRTANNEQFF.

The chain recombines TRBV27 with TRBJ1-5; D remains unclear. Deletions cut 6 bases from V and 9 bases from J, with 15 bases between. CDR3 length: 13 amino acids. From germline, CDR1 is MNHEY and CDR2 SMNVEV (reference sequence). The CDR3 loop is CASSLNRGPPQHF. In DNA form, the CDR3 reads TGTGCCAGCAGCCTTAACCGGGGTCCGCCCCAGCATTTT.

For the CDR3, the DNA is TGCGCCAGCAGTCAATCGGTGAGGCAGGGGAGTAGCTACACTGAAGCTTTCTTT. This sequence encodes CASSQSVRQGSSYTEAFF. The rearrangement links TRBV23-1 to TRBJ1-1; D perhaps matches TRBD1 (6 bases). TRBV23-1 is noted as an ORF with a role that remains uncertain. There are 18 residues in the CDR3. V lost 0 bases to trimming and J lost 3 bases, with 20 bases between them.

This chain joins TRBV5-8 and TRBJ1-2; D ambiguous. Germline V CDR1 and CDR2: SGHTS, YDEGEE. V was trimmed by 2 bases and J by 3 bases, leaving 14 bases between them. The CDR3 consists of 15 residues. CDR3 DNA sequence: TGTGCCAGCAGCTTAAGTGGATGGCGGGACTATGGCTACACCTTC. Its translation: CASSLSGWRDYGYTF.

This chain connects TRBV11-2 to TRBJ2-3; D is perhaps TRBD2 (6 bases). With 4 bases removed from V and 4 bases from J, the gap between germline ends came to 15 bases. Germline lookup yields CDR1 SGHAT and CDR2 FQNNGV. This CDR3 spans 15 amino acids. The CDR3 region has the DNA TGTGCCAGCAGCTCGTACAAAGGAGGGGCAGATACGCAGTATTTT. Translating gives CASSSYKGGADTQYF. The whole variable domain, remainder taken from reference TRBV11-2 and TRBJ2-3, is EAGVAQSPRYKIIEKRQSVAFWCNPISGHATLYWYQQILGQGPKLLIQFQNNGVVDDSQLPKDRFSAERLKGVDSTLKIQPAKLEDSAVYLCASSSYKGGADTQYFGPGTRLTVL.

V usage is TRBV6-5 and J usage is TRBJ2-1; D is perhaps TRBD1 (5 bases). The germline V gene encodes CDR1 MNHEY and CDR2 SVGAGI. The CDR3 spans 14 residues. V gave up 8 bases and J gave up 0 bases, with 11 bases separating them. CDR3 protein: CASQGWSSYNEQFF. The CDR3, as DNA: TGTGCCAGCCAGGGCTGGAGCTCCTACAATGAGCAGTTCTTC.

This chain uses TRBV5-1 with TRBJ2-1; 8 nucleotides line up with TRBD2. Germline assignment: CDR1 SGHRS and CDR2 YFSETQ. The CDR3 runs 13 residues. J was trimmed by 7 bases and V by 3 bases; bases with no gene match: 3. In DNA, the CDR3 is TGCGCCAGCAGCTGGGGCGGGGGGAATGAGCAGTTCTTC. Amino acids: CASSWGGGNEQFF.

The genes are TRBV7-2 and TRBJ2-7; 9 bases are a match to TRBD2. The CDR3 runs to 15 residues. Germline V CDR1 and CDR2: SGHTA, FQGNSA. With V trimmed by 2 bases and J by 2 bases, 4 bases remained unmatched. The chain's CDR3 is CASSLTASGAYEQYF. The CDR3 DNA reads TGTGCCAGCAGCTTAACGGCTAGCGGGGCCTACGAGCAGTACTTC. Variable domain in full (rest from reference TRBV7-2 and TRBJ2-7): GAGVSQSPSNKVTEKGKDVELRCDPISGHTALYWYRQSLGQGLEFLIYFQGNSAPDKSGLPSDRFSAERTGGSVSTLTIQRTQQEDSAVYLCASSLTASGAYEQYFGPGTRLTVT.

The CDR3, as DNA: TGTGCCAGCAGCCCGCGGGCTAGGAGTAATTCACCCCTCCACTTT. Translated, it gives CASSPRARSNSPLHF. V is TRBV7-2 and J is TRBJ1-6; D is unresolved. Germline-derived CDR1 and CDR2 are SGHTA and FQGNSA. This CDR3 is built from 15 residues. The V gene lost 5 bases and the J gene lost 6 bases, with 14 bases spanning the gap.

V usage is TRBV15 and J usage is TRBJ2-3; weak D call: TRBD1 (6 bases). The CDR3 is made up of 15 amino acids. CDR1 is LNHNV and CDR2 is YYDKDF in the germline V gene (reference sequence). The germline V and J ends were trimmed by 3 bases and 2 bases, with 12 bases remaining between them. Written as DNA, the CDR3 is TGTGCCACCAGCAGTACACAGGGTCCCACAGATACGCAGTATTTT. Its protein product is CATSSTQGPTDTQYF. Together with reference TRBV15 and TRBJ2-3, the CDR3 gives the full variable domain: DAMVIQNPRYQVTQFGKPVTLSCSQTLNHNVMYWYQQKSSQAPKLLFHYYDKDFNNEADTPDNFQSRRPNTSFCFLDIRSPGLGDTAMYLCATSSTQGPTDTQYFGPGTRLTVL.

The DNA of the CDR3 is TGTGCCAGCAGCTGGAGGGGACGGAAGAACACTGAAGCTTTCTTT. Protein product: CASSWRGRKNTEAFF. This sequence joins TRBV5-8 and TRBJ1-1; tentative D call: TRBD1 (5 bases). The CDR3 covers 15 residues. The V end was cut by 3 bases, the J end by 1 base, with 13 bases between. Germline values: CDR1 SGHTS, CDR2 YDEGEE.

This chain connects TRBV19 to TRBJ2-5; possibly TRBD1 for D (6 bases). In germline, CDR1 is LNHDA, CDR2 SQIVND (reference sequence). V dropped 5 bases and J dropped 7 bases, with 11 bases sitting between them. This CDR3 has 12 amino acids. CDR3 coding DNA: TGTGCCAGTAGTTTCGACAGGAGGACCCAGTACTTC. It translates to CASSFDRRTQYF.

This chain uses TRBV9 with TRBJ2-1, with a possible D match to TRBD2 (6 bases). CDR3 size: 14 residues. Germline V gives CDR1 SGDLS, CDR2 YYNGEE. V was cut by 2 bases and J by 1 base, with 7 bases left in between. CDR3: CASSVEGSYNEQFF. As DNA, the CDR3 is TGTGCCAGCAGCGTGGAGGGGTCCTACAATGAGCAGTTCTTC. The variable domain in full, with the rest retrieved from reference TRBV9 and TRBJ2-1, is DSGVTQTPKHLITATGQRVTLRCSPRSGDLSVYWYQQSLDQGLQFLIQYYNGEERAKGNILERFSAQQFPDLHSELNLSSLELGDSALYFCASSVEGSYNEQFFGPGTRLTVL.

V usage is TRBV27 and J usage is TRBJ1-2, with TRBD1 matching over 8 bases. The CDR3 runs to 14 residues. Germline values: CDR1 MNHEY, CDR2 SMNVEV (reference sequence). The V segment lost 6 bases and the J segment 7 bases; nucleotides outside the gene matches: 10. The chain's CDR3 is CASSQDRASSGYTF. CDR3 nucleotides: TGTGCCAGCAGCCAGGACAGGGCATCGAGTGGCTACACCTTC.